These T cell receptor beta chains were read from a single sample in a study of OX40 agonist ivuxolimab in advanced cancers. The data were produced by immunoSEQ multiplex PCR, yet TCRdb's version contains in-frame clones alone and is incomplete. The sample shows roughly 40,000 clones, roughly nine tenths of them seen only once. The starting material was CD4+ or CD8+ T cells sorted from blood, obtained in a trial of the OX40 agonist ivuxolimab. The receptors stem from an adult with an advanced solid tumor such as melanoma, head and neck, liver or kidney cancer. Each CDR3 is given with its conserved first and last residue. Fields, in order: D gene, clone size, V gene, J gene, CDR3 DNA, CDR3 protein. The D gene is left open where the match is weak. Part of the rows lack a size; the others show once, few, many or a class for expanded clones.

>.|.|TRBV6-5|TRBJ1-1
TGTGCCAGCAGAGGGGACACTGAAGCTTTCTTT
CASRGDTEAFF
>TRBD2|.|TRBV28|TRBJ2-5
TGTGCCAGCATCGGGCTAGCGGGAGATATGACCCAGTACTTC
CASIGLAGDMTQYF
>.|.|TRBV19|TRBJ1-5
TGTGCCAGTAGTATGGTACAGGATAGCAATCAGCCCCAGCATTTT
CASSMVQDSNQPQHF
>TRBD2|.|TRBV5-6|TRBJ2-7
TGTGCCAGCAGCTTGGAACTAGCGGGAGTAGGGTACGAGCAGTACTTC
CASSLELAGVGYEQYF
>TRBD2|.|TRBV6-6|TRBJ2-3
TGTGCCGGGGGAGGGCGGTTGTCGACAGATACGCAGTATTTT
CAGGGRLSTDTQYF
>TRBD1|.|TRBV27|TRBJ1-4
TGTGCCAGCAGTTTGTCAGGGGGCGGAAAACTGTTTTTT
CASSLSGGGKLFF
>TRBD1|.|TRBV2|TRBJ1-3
TGTGCCAGCAGTGTGTCCGGGACAGGGGAGTACTCTGGAAACACCATATATTTT
CASSVSGTGEYSGNTIYF
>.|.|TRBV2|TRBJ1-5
TGTGCCAGCAGTGACAGGTTCCCCAATCAGCCCCAGCATTTT
CASSDRFPNQPQHF
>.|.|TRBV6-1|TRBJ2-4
TGTGTCAGCAGGGGTAGCGCGGAGGGAAACATTCAGTACTTC
CVSRGSAEGNIQYF
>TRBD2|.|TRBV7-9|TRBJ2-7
TGTGCCAGCAGCCTGGTGACTAGCGGGAGTATAAGGGAGCAGTACTTC
CASSLVTSGSIREQYF
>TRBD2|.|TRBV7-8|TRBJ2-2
TGTGCCAGCAGTCCTAGGACTAGCGGGAGTTCGGCCGGGGAGCTGTTTTTT
CASSPRTSGSSAGELFF
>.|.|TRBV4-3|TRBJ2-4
TGCGCCAGGAAGGGAGGAGCCAAAAACATTCAGTACTTC
CARKGGAKNIQYF
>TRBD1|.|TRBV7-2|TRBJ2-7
TGTGCCAGCAGCTTACTTGGACAGGGTCTCGACGAGCAGTACTTC
CASSLLGQGLDEQYF
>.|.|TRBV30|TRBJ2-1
TGTGCCTGGAGTGGGACCTCCTACAATGAGCAGTTCTTC
CAWSGTSYNEQFF
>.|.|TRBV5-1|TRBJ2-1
TGCGCCAGCAGCTTGGAATCCCTCTACACCAATGAGCAGTTCTTC
CASSLESLYTNEQFF
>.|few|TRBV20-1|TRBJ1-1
TGCAGTGCTAGAGACAACACTGAAGCTTTCTTT
CSARDNTEAFF
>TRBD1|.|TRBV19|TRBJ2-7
TGTGCCAGTAGGGGGACCGGGACAGTAGCCAACGAGCAGTACTTC
CASRGTGTVANEQYF
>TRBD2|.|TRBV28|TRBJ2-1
TGTGCCAGCACCCATCCTAGCGGGGGGGACAATGAGCAGTTCTTC
CASTHPSGGDNEQFF
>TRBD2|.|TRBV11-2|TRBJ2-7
TGTGCCAGCGGCCTAGCGGGGGGGCTCTACGAGCAGTACTTC
CASGLAGGLYEQYF
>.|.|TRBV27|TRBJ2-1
TGTGCCAGCAGCGGCCACGGGCGTGGAGAGCAGTTCTTC
CASSGHGRGEQFF
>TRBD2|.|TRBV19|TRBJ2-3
TGTGCCAGTAGTCCTTGGACTAGCGGGGGAGACACAGATACGCAGTATTTT
CASSPWTSGGDTDTQYF
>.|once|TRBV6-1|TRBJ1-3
TGTGCCAGCAGTGAACCGCAGAAGAGTCCTGGAAACACCATATATTTT
CASSEPQKSPGNTIYF
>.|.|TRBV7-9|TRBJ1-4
TGTGCCAGCAGCTTAACGGCAGGGCAGAGAAGGGAAAAACTGTTTTTT
CASSLTAGQRREKLFF
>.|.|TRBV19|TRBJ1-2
TGTGCCACCACCCCGTCAGGGGCGGAAGGCTACACCTTC
CATTPSGAEGYTF
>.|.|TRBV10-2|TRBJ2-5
TGCGCCAGCAGTGATGTGGGTGCTTCGCTAGAGACCCAGTACTTC
CASSDVGASLETQYF
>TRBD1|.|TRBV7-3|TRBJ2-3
TGTGCCAGCGGAGAGACAGGGTCCTTCCTCACAGATACGCAGTATTTT
CASGETGSFLTDTQYF
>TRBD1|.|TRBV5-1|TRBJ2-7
TGCGCCAGCAGCGCAACTTCGGGACAGGGCGCAGAGCAGTACTTC
CASSATSGQGAEQYF
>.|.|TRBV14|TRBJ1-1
TGTGCCAGCAGCCACCAGGGGTGGAACACTGAAGCTTTCTTT
CASSHQGWNTEAFF
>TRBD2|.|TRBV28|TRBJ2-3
TGTGCCAGCAGTTTATCTTTTAGCGGGGGTCGCACAGATACGCAGTATTTT
CASSLSFSGGRTDTQYF
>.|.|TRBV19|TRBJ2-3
TGTGCCAGTAGTATAGCGGCTAGCGGCACAGATACGCAGTATTTT
CASSIAASGTDTQYF
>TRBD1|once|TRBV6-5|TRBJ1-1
TGTGCCAGCAGTTCCACCCGAACGACAGGGAGCACTGAAGCTTTCTTT
CASSSTRTTGSTEAFF
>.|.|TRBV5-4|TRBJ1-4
TGTGCCAGCAGCCTCCGGGCGGACCTGAATGAAAAACTGTTTTTT
CASSLRADLNEKLFF
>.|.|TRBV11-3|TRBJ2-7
TGTGCCAGCAGCCACGGGACCTCCTACGAGCAGTACTTC
CASSHGTSYEQYF
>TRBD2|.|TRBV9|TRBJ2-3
TGTGCCAGCAGCGTAGATGCGGGGGGGCGTAGCACAGATACGCAGTATTTT
CASSVDAGGRSTDTQYF
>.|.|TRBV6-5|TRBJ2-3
TGTGCCAGCAGTCCCGAAGGGGGGCCAAATACGCAGTATTTT
CASSPEGGPNTQYF
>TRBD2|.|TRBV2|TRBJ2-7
TGTGCCACCGAGCGGGGGGCCACCTACGAGCAGTACTTC
CATERGATYEQYF
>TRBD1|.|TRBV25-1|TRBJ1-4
TGTGCCAGCAAACAGGGGTCGGATGAAAAACTGTTTTTT
CASKQGSDEKLFF
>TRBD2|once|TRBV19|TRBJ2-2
TGTGCCAGTAGTATAGGCCGGACTAGCGGGAGAATAGTCACCGGGGAGCTGTTTTTT
CASSIGRTSGRIVTGELFF
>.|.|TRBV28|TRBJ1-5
TGTGCCAGCAGTTTTACACTGAACTCTGGGCCCCAGCATTTT
CASSFTLNSGPQHF
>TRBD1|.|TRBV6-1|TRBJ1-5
TGTGCCAGCAGTTTGGACAGGGAAAGCAATCAGCCCCAGCATTTT
CASSLDRESNQPQHF
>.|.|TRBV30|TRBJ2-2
TGTGCCTCGTCGAATAAAGTGGGGATGGCCGGGGAGCTGTTTTTT
CASSNKVGMAGELFF
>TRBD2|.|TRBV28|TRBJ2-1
TGTGCCAGCAGTTTGCGGGAGGATTACAATGAGCAGTTCTTC
CASSLREDYNEQFF
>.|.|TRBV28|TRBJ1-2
TGTGCCAGCAGTTTCTGGGGTCCTTTAGGCTATGGCTACACCTTC
CASSFWGPLGYGYTF
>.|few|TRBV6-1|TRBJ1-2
TGTGCCAGCAGTGAAACCCCAGAGAACTATGGCTACACCTTC
CASSETPENYGYTF
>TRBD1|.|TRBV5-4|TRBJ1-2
TGTGCCAGCAGCACCCAACTCGGGGGCAGGGGGTATGGCTACACCTTC
CASSTQLGGRGYGYTF
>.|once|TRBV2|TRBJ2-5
TGTGCCAGCAGTGGGCAGCTGCAAGAGACCCAGTACTTC
CASSGQLQETQYF
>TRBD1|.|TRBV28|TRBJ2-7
TGTGCCAGCCAGGACAGGAACTCCTACGAGCAGTACTTC
CASQDRNSYEQYF
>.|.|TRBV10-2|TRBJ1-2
TGCGCCAGCAGTGAGTCGGTTTCAGGCTCCCGTGGCTACACCTTC
CASSESVSGSRGYTF
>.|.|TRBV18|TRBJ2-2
TGTGCCAGCTCACCGCTAGAGCTCACCGGGGAGCTGTTTTTT
CASSPLELTGELFF
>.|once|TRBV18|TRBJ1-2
TGTGCCAGCTCACCCCCACAGGGAGGGGGCTATGGCTACACCTTC
CASSPPQGGGYGYTF
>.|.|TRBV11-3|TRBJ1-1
TGTGCCAGCAGCTTAGACGGGAACACTGAAGCTTTCTTT
CASSLDGNTEAFF
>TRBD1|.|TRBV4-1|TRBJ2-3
TGCGCCAGCAGCCAAGACCGCTCACAGGGGCGGACAGATACGCAGTATTTT
CASSQDRSQGRTDTQYF
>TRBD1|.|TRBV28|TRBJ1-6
TGTGCCAGCAGTCTTACCGGGACAGGGGACTCACCCCTCCACTTT
CASSLTGTGDSPLHF
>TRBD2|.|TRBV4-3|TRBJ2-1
TGCGCCAGCAGCCAAGATCAAGCGGGGGCCGACTCCTACAATGAGCAGTTCTTC
CASSQDQAGADSYNEQFF
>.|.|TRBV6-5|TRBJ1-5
TGTGCCAGCTCCCTATTGCCGAATCAGCCCCAGCATTTT
CASSLLPNQPQHF
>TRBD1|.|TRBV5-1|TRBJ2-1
TGCGCCAGCACCCCGGGCAGTGGGCAGGGGGCGCGGTATGAGCAGTTCTTC
CASTPGSGQGARYEQFF
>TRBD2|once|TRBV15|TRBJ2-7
TGTGCCACCAGTTTCGCGACTAGCGGCTACGAGCAGTACTTC
CATSFATSGYEQYF
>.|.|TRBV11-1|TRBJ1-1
TGTGCCAGCAGCTTAGTTGCTAATGAAGCTTTCTTT
CASSLVANEAFF